This T cell receptor (beta chain) was captured in a study of neurological immune-mediated disorders. This CDR3 is built from 13 residues. The V gene lost 2 bases and the J gene lost 11 bases, with 14 bases spanning the gap. CDR1 and CDR2 from the germline V gene are KGHSY and FQNENV. The making of cDNA relied on 5'RACE with 10-nucleotide random UMIs. TCRdb processed the 5' RACE reads anew with MiXCR; each CDR3 protein has one entry. This sample has 55,000 to 70,000 distinct CDR3 sequences, with about 10% found just once. Time point defined: longitudinal time-point 1 (baseline). The unsorted libraries were prepared from 2 million PBMCs (stored at -80 C). This clonotype was detected ten times or more. Its antigen is unknown. Findings of the study overall: Expansion of TCR clones was greatest in HTLV-1-associated myelopathy and smallest in multiple sclerosis, where it fell below that of healthy controls.

This clonotype originated in a male donor with HTLV-1-associated myelopathy (HAM/TSP). V is TRBV16 and J is TRBJ2-3; D ambiguous. The sequenced sample consisted of PBMCs. The CDR3 loop is CASSQTSSWGQYF. CDR3 nucleotide sequence: TGTGCCAGCAGCCAAACGTCGTCATGGGGGCAGTATTTT. Supplemented by reference TRBV16 and TRBJ2-3, the full variable domain reads GEEVAQTPKHLVRGEGQKAKLYCAPIKGHSYVFWYQQVLKNEFKFLISFQNENVFDETGMPKERFSAKCLPNSPCSLEIQATKLEDSAVYFCASSQTSSWGQYFGPGTRLTVL.